In its sample, the clone carrying this T cell receptor beta chain was seen many times. As yet, its antigen is unknown. TCRdb itself ran the reads through MiXCR, one entry per CDR3 protein. There are approximately 500,000 distinct CDR3 sequences in the sample; approximately 16% occur only once, and approximately 24% lies in the top ten. The data originate from a study of T cell repertoires in cytomegalovirus infection. Study details: Shared public TCR beta signatures pointed to both CMV infection and a matching HLA type. Points from the study as a whole: Ex vivo, HLA-C-restricted CMV-specific TCR beta clonotypes prevailed over the rest of the response. Adding up the frequency of public TCR beta families identified people who carried CMV plus the relevant HLA.

This CDR3 comprises 15 residues. Germline CDR1 is LNHDA and CDR2 is SQIVND (reference sequence). V lost 3 bases, J lost 0 bases, and 9 bases lay in between. Sequencing was performed on CD8+ T cells from PBMCs. The TCR originated in a human donor in good health (CMV status not recorded). Some clones in this sample may be carry-over from other donors' samples. The rearrangement links TRBV19 to TRBJ1-5; unclear D gene. The CDR3 here is CASSISGYSNQPQHF. DNA of the CDR3: TGTGCCAGTAGTATCTCAGGCTATAGCAATCAGCCCCAGCATTTT. Together with reference TRBV19 and TRBJ1-5, the CDR3 gives the full variable domain: DGGITQSPKYLFRKEGQNVTLSCEQNLNHDAMYWYRQDPGQGLRLIYYSQIVNDFQKGDIAEGYSVSREKKESFPLTVTSAQKNPTAFYLCASSISGYSNQPQHFGDGTRLSIL.